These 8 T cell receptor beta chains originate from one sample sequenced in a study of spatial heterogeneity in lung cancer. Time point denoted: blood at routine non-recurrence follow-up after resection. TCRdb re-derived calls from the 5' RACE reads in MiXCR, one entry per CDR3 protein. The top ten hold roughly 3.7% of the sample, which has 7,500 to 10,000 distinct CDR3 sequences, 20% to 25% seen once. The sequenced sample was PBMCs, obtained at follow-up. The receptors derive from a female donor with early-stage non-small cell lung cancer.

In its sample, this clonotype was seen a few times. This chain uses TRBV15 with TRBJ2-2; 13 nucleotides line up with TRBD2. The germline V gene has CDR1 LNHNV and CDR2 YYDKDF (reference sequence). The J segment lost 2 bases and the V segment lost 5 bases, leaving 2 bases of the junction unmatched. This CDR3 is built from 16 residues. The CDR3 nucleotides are TGTGCCACCAGCCCGGGACTAGCGGGAAACACCGGGGAGCTGTTTTTT. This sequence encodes CATSPGLAGNTGELFF. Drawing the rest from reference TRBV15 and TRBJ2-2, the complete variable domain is DAMVIQNPRYQVTQFGKPVTLSCSQTLNHNVMYWYQQKSSQAPKLLFHYYDKDFNNEADTPDNFQSRRPNTSFCFLDIRSPGLGDTAMYLCATSPGLAGNTGELFFGEGSRLTVL.

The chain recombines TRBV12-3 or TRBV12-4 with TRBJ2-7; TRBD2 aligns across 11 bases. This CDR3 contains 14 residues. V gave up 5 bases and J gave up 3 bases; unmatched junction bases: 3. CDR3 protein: CASSVTSGNYEQYF. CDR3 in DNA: TGTGCCAGCAGTGTGACTAGCGGGAACTACGAGCAGTACTTC.

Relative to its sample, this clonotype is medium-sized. CDR3 protein: CASSIPGQGYDTQYF. The CDR3 DNA reads as TGTGCCAGCAGTATCCCGGGACAGGGGTACGATACGCAGTATTTT. The chain is built from TRBV28 and TRBJ2-3; 10 nucleotides align to TRBD1. Germline V lookup: CDR1 MDHEN, CDR2 SYDVKM. This CDR3 region has 15 residues. J gave up 6 bases and V 5 bases, and 8 bases lay outside the gene matches.

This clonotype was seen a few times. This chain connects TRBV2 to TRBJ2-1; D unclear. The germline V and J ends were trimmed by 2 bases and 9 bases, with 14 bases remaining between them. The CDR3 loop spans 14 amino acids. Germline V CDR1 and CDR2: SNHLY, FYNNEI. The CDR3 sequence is CASSENLVVGEQFF. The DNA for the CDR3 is TGTGCCAGCAGTGAAAACCTAGTGGTAGGTGAGCAGTTCTTC.

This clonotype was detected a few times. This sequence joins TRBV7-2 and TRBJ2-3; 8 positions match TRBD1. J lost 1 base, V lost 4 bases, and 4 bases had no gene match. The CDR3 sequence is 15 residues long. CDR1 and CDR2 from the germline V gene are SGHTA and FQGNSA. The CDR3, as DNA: TGTGCCAGCAGCTCCTGGGGACAGGGCACAGATACGCAGTATTTT. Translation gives CASSSWGQGTDTQYF. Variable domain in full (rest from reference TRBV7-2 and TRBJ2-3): GAGVSQSPSNKVTEKGKDVELRCDPISGHTALYWYRQSLGQGLEFLIYFQGNSAPDKSGLPSDRFSAERTGGSVSTLTIQRTQQEDSAVYLCASSSWGQGTDTQYFGPGTRLTVL.

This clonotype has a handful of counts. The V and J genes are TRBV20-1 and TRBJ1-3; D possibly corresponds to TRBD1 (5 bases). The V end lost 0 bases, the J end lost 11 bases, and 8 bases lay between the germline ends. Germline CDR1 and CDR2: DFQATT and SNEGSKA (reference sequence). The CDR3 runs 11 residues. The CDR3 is CSAREGVSIYF. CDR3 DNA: TGCAGTGCTAGAGAAGGGGTTTCCATATATTTT.

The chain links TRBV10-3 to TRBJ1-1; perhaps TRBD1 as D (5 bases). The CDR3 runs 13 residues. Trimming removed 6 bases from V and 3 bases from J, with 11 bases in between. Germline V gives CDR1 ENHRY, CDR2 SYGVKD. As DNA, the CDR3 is TGTGCCATCAGGGGAGGGGTATACACTGAAGCTTTCTTT. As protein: CAIRGGVYTEAFF.

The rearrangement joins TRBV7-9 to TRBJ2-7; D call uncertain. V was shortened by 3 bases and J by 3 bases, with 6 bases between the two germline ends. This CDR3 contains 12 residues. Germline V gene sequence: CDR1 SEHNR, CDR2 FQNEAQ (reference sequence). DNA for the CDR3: TGTGCCAGCAGCTTGTACGGCTACGAGCAGTACTTC. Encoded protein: CASSLYGYEQYF.